Detailed here is one TCR beta chain. This clone has only a few counts. The antigen this receptor binds is unknown. One base away there is no much larger clone; base qualities are not given. This entry is derived from a study of shared clonotypes between healthy human individuals (dated by TCRdb to the early 2020s). With respect to the entire study: The cohort included a few men and a couple of women between 18 and 49 years of age. For each donor, three plates each were used for CD4 naive and CD4 memory, two plates were used for CD8 naive, and one plate was used for CD8 memory. Blood TCR repertoires of roughly five healthy adults were deeply sequenced to estimate repertoire size and the extent of clonotype sharing between individuals. Different laboratories and diverse techniques were used to prepare libraries and sequence TCR repertoires, to increase sequencing depth and limit assay-specific biases. Between about 0.85 and 8.9 billion PBMCs per donor were obtained by leukapheresis. What the research found in general, with its limitations: Even with the large sequencing depth, rarefaction of the sorted-subset datasets indicated that sequencing was incomplete. Pairwise subsampling indicated that sequencing depth was expected to affect the degree of clonotype sharing among donors. The genetic and exposure-history diversity represented was limited by the small number of donors. Across a handful of donors, around 5% of naive CD4, around 3.3% of naive CD8, 2.3% of memory CD4, and under 0.45% of memory CD8 clonotypes were shared. Compared with non-shared clonotypes, the clonotypes found in all four sorted-subset donors had higher generation probabilities. Sampling was restricted to blood, and TCR repertoires in tissue are likely to differ from TCR repertoires in blood. Naive subsets generally had larger estimated clonotype richness than memory subsets did.

TCR CDR3 regions were amplified from genomic DNA by multiplex PCR using the deep immunoSEQ assay. For each cell subset, the extracted genomic DNA was distributed evenly across all wells of several immunoSEQ 96-well plates, and each plate served as one replicate. Each replicate PCR for sorted subsets received about 210 ng genomic DNA, equal to roughly 30,000 T cell genomes. Purified libraries were measured with a Qubit 3.0 fluorometer, size-checked on a Bioanalyzer 2100, and measured again with the KAPA Library Quantification kit. Each immunoSEQ 96-well plate was sequenced on its own single-read 150-cycle Illumina NextSeq 550 flow cell. On the study's bioinformatics: Because the immunoSEQ output held only junctional sequences and lacked quality scores, the filtering could not match the filtering applied to full-length reads. To assign V/J genes and CDR3, sequences were annotated against IMGT germline references using PyIR, a Python wrapper for IgBLAST v1.9. Reads were filtered out if the reads had weak V/J assignments (E-value above 1e-6), no CDR3, stop codons, out-of-frame junctions, or ambiguous translated residues. V3J clonotypes were defined as sequences sharing the same inferred V gene, J gene, and CDR3 amino acid sequence. To compute the percentage overlap between repertoires, the number of shared unique clonotypes was divided by the size of the smaller repertoire. RTK rarefaction, the Chao1 estimator, and Recon v2.1 estimates of unobserved clonotypes were used to assess repertoire richness. Generation probabilities for all TCRbeta clonotypes obtained by the gDNA method from a handful of donors were computed using OLGA. TCRdb took over this immuneACCESS table, retaining in-frame rearrangements with V and J assigned. Such tables are incomplete; in checked studies, under half of the missing clones stem from an unresolved V gene, and the remainder is unexplained. V and J calls and clone size are given by that table; D and trimming were obtained from the DNA. The sample profile shows hundreds of thousands of clones; approximately 74% of them were found once. Clones ranked in the top ten supply approximately 1.7% of the sample.

V sheds 3 bases and J sheds 3 bases, leaving 9 bases between their ends. Inclusive of the bounding cysteine and phenylalanine, the CDR3 is 13 residues long. The entry retains the CDR3 DNA only, 39 bases that are in frame from base 1. In the germline V gene, CDR1 corresponds to SGHVS and CDR2 to FNYEAQ. Donors were healthy HIV-negative adults with no recently reported acute infections or vaccinations. All donors were Caucasian adults living in Nashville, Tennessee, USA. CD4+ T cells were enriched by magnetic negative selection; naive cells were then positively selected on CD45RA, and the negative fraction formed the memory subset. Blood was collected by leukapheresis, and PBMCs were isolated by Ficoll-Histopaque density gradient centrifugation and then cryopreserved in liquid nitrogen vapor phase. Analytical flow cytometry was used to check the purity and quantity of each magnetically sorted T cell population. Each sorted fraction had its genomic DNA isolated and then quantified by UV absorbance on a Nanodrop 2000c.

The rearranged segments are TRBV7-6 and TRBJ2-7; the D gene is not confidently resolved. The origin of this receptor is a woman aged 25 to 39 in good health. The sequenced material came from memory CD4+ T cells sorted from blood. In the paper's terms, the cell subset or site label means: CD45RA-negative fraction. The DNA is TGTGCCAGCAGCTTCAATACAAACTACGAGCAGTACTTC. Translation gives CASSFNTNYEQYF.